The 21 T cell receptor beta chains below were found in one sample sequenced in a study of beta chain features in type 1 diabetes (dated by TCRdb to the late 2010s). Library method: the immunoSEQ multiplex PCR assay. The High Capacity cDNA Reverse Transcription Kit was used to reverse transcribe all of the isolated RNA, meaning that expressed TCRB transcripts were what got sequenced. TCRdb limited this immuneACCESS table to in-frame rearrangements with V and J called. A share of clones is missing; checked studies link under half to unresolved V genes, and the rest is unexplained. A total of over 40,000 clones appear in this sample, around 50% of them only once. The ten most abundant clones make up about 2.1% of the sample. The source material was Tregs from blood. The intended sense of this specimen's cell subset or site label: regulatory CD4+ T cells. Receptors originate from a woman aged 18-29 years in good health.

The CDR3 sequence: CASVGQGFRGNQPQHF. The CDR3 DNA is TGTGCCAGCGTTGGACAGGGTTTCAGAGGCAATCAGCCCCAGCATTTT. The chain has TRBV2 and TRBJ1-5, with 8 bases fitting TRBD1. The CDR3 covers 16 residues. The V gene's germline CDR1 is SNHLY and CDR2 FYNNEI. J lost 2 bases, V lost 8 bases, and 11 bases had no gene match. Full variable domain (missing parts from reference TRBV2 and TRBJ1-5): EPEVTQTPSHQVTQMGQEVILRCVPISNHLYFYWYRQILGQKVEFLVSFYNNEISEKSEIFDDQFSVERPDGSNFTLKIRSTKLEDSAMYFCASVGQGFRGNQPQHFGDGTRLSIL.

The CDR3 bases are TGTGCCTGGAGTGAGTCCGGGGATGAGCAGTTCTTC. Translated: CAWSESGDEQFF. This sequence joins TRBV30 and TRBJ2-1, with D possibly being TRBD2 (5 bases). Germline-derived CDR1 and CDR2 are GTSNPN and SVGIG (reference sequence). CDR3 length: 12 amino acids. Between the trimmed V and J ends, which lost 1 base and 8 bases, there was a span of 9 bases.

The chain joins TRBV19 to TRBJ2-7; 7 bases align to TRBD2. The germline V gene has CDR1 LNHDA and CDR2 SQIVND (reference sequence). The CDR3 consists of 14 residues. The ends lost 4 bases at V and 6 bases at J; junction bases unmatched: 9. The CDR3 coding sequence is TGTGCCAGTAGTACTACGGGGGGATCTTTCGAGCAGTACTTC. Its translation is CASSTTGGSFEQYF.

The rearrangement joins TRBV18 to TRBJ1-2, with D unresolved. The CDR3 runs to 18 residues. CDR1 and CDR2 from the germline V gene are KGHSH and LQKENI. V dropped 3 bases and J dropped 0 bases, with 20 bases sitting between them. CDR3 region: CASSPSVQAKLSNYGYTF. DNA for the CDR3: TGTGCCAGCTCACCCTCGGTGCAGGCCAAACTTTCTAACTATGGCTACACCTTC.

This chain connects TRBV14 to TRBJ2-3, with D possibly being TRBD2 (5 bases). CDR3 length: 16 residues. The V end lost 3 bases, the J end lost 2 bases, and 15 bases lay between the germline ends. Per germline, CDR1 SGHDN and CDR2 FVKESK. CDR3: CASSHPRLADTDTQYF. CDR3 in DNA: TGTGCCAGCAGCCACCCCCGGCTAGCAGACACAGATACGCAGTATTTT.

This clone has more than one count but fewer than ten. V usage is TRBV4-2 and J usage is TRBJ1-5; D is possibly TRBD1 (5 bases). Trimming removed 0 bases at V and 3 bases at J, with 12 bases between. This CDR3 has 16 residues. The germline V gene encodes CDR1 LGHNA and CDR2 YNFKEQ. CDR3 protein: CASSQDQGGFNQPQHF. Here the CDR3 DNA reads TGTGCCAGCAGCCAAGATCAGGGAGGTTTCAATCAGCCCCAGCATTTT.

The CDR3 protein is CASSLALGRSTDTQYF. The CDR3 coding sequence is TGCGCCAGCAGCTTGGCCTTGGGCAGGTCCACAGATACGCAGTATTTT. The chain uses TRBV5-1 and TRBJ2-3; D is undetermined. V lost 0 bases to trimming and J lost 2 bases, with 13 bases between them. The CDR3 extends over 16 amino acids. Germline V gene lookup returns CDR1 SGHRS and CDR2 YFSETQ.

The chain recombines TRBV5-1 with TRBJ2-2; D possibly corresponds to TRBD2 (5 bases). The CDR3 has 15 residues. Germline loops: CDR1 SGHRS, CDR2 YFSETQ. Trimming stripped 3 bases from V and 6 bases from J, with 15 bases between. CDR3 in DNA: TGCGCCAGCAGCTCCAAACAACTAGATGCCGGGGAGCTGTTTTTT. As protein: CASSSKQLDAGELFF. Full variable domain (missing parts from reference TRBV5-1 and TRBJ2-2): KAGVTQTPRYLIKTRGQQVTLSCSPISGHRSVSWYQQTPGQGLQFLFEYFSETQRNKGNFPGRFSGRQFSNSRSEMNVSTLELGDSALYLCASSSKQLDAGELFFGEGSRLTVL.

This sequence joins TRBV5-4 and TRBJ2-1; 9 positions agree with TRBD2. The CDR3 runs to 16 residues. Germline-derived CDR1 and CDR2 are SGHNT and YYREEE (reference sequence). Losses at the gene ends were 1 base for V and 3 bases for J; bases not matched to a gene: 5. The CDR3 bases are TGTGCCAGCAGCTTGTCGCTAGCGGGACTCTACAATGAGCAGTTCTTC. As protein: CASSLSLAGLYNEQFF.

V is TRBV29-1 and J is TRBJ2-5; TRBD2 matches at 7 bases. V lost 0 bases, J lost 3 bases, and 13 bases stayed unmatched. The CDR3 runs to 17 residues. The germline CDR1 and CDR2 sequences are SQVTM and ANQGSEA. In DNA form, the CDR3 reads TGCAGCGTTGAAGAGGTTGAGATCCAGCGGGGAAAAGAGACCCAGTACTTC. Residues: CSVEEVEIQRGKETQYF.

This clone has more than one count but fewer than ten. The chain links TRBV28 to TRBJ2-5; D is unresolved. Germline loops: CDR1 MDHEN, CDR2 SYDVKM. The CDR3 extends over 12 amino acids. Trimming left V 6 bases short and J 1 base short, with 6 bases between. As DNA, the CDR3 is TGTGCCAGCAGATCGTTCCAAGAGACCCAGTACTTC. Its translation: CASRSFQETQYF.

A single count supports this clone. This sequence joins TRBV30 and TRBJ1-2; D remains unclear. The CDR3 runs 10 residues. Deletions cut 3 bases from V and 8 bases from J, with 7 bases between. Germline loops: CDR1 GTSNPN, CDR2 SVGIG (reference sequence). For the CDR3, the DNA is TGTGCCTGGAGGGCTTTGGGCTACACCTTC. Its translation: CAWRALGYTF.

The chain recombines TRBV9 with TRBJ2-1; TRBD2 aligns across 11 bases. Germline V gene lookup returns CDR1 SGDLS and CDR2 YYNGEE. Trimming took 1 base from V and 0 from J; bases not matched to a gene: 6. The CDR3 has 18 residues. In nucleotides, the CDR3 is TGTGCCAGCAGCGTAACAACTAGCGGGGGATCCTCCTACAATGAGCAGTTCTTC. Its translation is CASSVTTSGGSSYNEQFF.

In DNA, the CDR3 is TGCGCCAGCAGCTTGGGGGAGAGACAGGGATGGTGGAACACCATATATTTT. Its protein is CASSLGERQGWWNTIYF. The chain recombines TRBV5-1 with TRBJ1-3; TRBD1 matches at 7 bases. Germline V gene lookup returns CDR1 SGHRS and CDR2 YFSETQ. The V and J ends lost 0 bases and 7 bases, in that order; junction bases with no gene match: 13. CDR3 size: 17 residues.

The CDR3 loop reads CASRLGLAGEQYF. For the CDR3, the DNA is TGTGCCAGCAGACTGGGACTAGCGGGAGAGCAGTACTTC. The rearrangement joins TRBV6-6 to TRBJ2-7; 13 bases are shared with TRBD2. V shed 6 bases and J 7 bases; nucleotides not matched to a gene: 3. Germline V gives CDR1 MNHNY, CDR2 SVGAGI (reference sequence). This CDR3 contains 13 residues.

The chain has TRBV7-8 and TRBJ2-3, with D unresolved. Germline loops: CDR1 SGHVS, CDR2 FQNEAQ. V was pared by 3 bases and J by 5 bases, with 3 bases between. The length of the CDR3 is 11 residues. Written as DNA, the CDR3 is TGTGCCAGCAGCTTCAGAGATACGCAGTATTTT. Protein: CASSFRDTQYF.

The rearrangement joins TRBV7-6 to TRBJ2-1; 11 positions agree with TRBD1. J gave up 9 bases and V 5 bases, and 9 bases lay outside the gene matches. This CDR3 has 15 amino acids. Germline V CDR1 and CDR2: SGHVS, FNYEAQ. CDR3 amino acids: CASSRERDRGGEQFF. The DNA for the CDR3 is TGTGCCAGCAGCCGAGAACGGGACAGGGGGGGTGAGCAGTTCTTC.

The chain links TRBV14 to TRBJ2-2; weak D call: TRBD2 (5 bases). Germline-derived CDR1 and CDR2 are SGHDN and FVKESK. V lost 4 bases and J lost 3, with 12 bases in between. The CDR3 length is 15 residues. CDR3 in amino acids: CASSPRRIDTGELFF. The CDR3 coding sequence is TGTGCCAGCAGCCCAAGGAGGATCGACACCGGGGAGCTGTTTTTT.

The rearrangement joins TRBV7-6 to TRBJ2-3; D is undetermined. The V gene's germline CDR1 is SGHVS and CDR2 FNYEAQ. V lost 5 bases to trimming and J lost 2 bases, with 14 bases between them. The CDR3 consists of 15 residues. This CDR3 reads CASSAARTATDTQYF. The CDR3, as DNA: TGTGCCAGCAGCGCAGCTCGAACAGCCACAGATACGCAGTATTTT.

The chain employs TRBV11-2 and TRBJ2-1; D might be TRBD2 (6 bases). Germline CDR1 and CDR2: SGHAT and FQNNGV. The CDR3 extends over 15 amino acids. V gave up 5 bases and J gave up 3 bases, with 14 bases separating them. The CDR3 DNA sequence: TGTGCCAGCAGCCGGCGGGAATTGGGCTACAATGAGCAGTTCTTC. It translates to CASSRRELGYNEQFF.

The rearrangement links TRBV27 to TRBJ2-1; TRBD1 might be the D (6 bases). CDR3 length equals 15 residues. V lost 3 bases to trimming and J lost 0 bases, with 9 bases between them. Germline lookup yields CDR1 MNHEY and CDR2 SMNVEV (reference sequence). This chain's CDR3 is CASSFDRSSYNEQFF. The CDR3 nucleotides read TGTGCCAGCAGTTTCGACAGGAGCTCCTACAATGAGCAGTTCTTC.